This T cell receptor beta chain was identified in a study of PD-1 blockade in classical Hodgkin lymphoma. Study conclusions and caveats: CD4+ TCR diversity climbed significantly by C4D1, unlike CD8+ TCR diversity. Similar baseline diversity was found in complete responders and newly diagnosed patients. Reported findings placed baseline TCR diversity lower in newly diagnosed patients (compared with healthy donors).

Details on this clone: Antigen unknown.

Assay: immunoSEQ multiplex PCR; the TCRdb copy retains only in-frame clones and omits some. The table includes roughly 35,000 clones, 90% to 95% detected once. The time point here: cycle 4 day 1 (C4D1), after five to seven weeks of nivolumab. Patients all relapsed after autologous stem cell transplantation, and there was variation in brentuximab vedotin exposure. Out of thawed PBMCs, magnetic negative selection purified CD4+ T cells. The germline V gene encodes CDR1 MDHEN and CDR2 SYDVKM. The CDR3 is 15 amino acids. V lost 5 bases and J lost 5; bases outside the gene matches: 4. This chain uses TRBV28 with TRBJ1-6, with 9 bases lining up with TRBD1. The receptor was derived from a human donor with classical Hodgkin lymphoma. The sequenced sample was CD4+ T cells from blood, obtained before the fourth cycle of nivolumab. The CDR3: CASSPGDRDNSPLHF. In DNA, the CDR3 is TGTGCCAGCAGTCCAGGGGACAGGGATAATTCACCCCTCCACTTT. Together with reference TRBV28 and TRBJ1-6, the CDR3 gives the full variable domain: DVKVTQSSRYLVKRTGEKVFLECVQDMDHENMFWYRQDPGLGLRLIYFSYDVKMKEKGDIPEGYSVSREKKERFSLILESASTNQTSMYLCASSPGDRDNSPLHFGNGTRLTVT.